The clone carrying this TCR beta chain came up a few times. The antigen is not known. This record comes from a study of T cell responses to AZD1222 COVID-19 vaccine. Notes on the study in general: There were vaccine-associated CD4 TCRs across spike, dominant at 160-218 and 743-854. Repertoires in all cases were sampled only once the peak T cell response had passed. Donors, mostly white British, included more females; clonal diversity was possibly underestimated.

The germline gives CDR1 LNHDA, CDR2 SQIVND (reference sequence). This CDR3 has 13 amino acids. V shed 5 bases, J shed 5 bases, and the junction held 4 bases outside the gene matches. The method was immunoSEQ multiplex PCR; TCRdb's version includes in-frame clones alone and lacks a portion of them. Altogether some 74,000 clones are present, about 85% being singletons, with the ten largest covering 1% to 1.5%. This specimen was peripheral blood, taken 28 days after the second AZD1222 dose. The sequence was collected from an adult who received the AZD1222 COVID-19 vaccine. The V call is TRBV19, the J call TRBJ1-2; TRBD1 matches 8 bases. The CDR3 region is CASSDRGGYGYTF. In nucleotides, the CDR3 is TGTGCCAGTAGTGACAGGGGTGGATATGGCTACACCTTC.